These 25 T cell receptor beta chains came from one sample sequenced in a study of T cell responses to AZD1222 COVID-19 vaccine. Sequenced by immunoSEQ multiplex PCR; TCRdb stores in-frame clones only, minus some. The sample shows 140,000 to 150,000 clones, about 93% of them seen only once. The input for sequencing was peripheral blood, taken on day 0 of AZD1222 vaccination. The receptors stem from an adult in good health.

This chain uses TRBV10-3 with TRBJ2-1, with 7 bases that match TRBD2. The CDR3 extends over 14 amino acids. CDR1 is ENHRY, CDR2 SYGVKD, per germline. J gave up 4 bases and V 10 bases, and 10 bases lay outside the gene matches. This CDR3 reads CATAGQRGYNEQFF. The CDR3 DNA is TGTGCCACCGCGGGCCAGCGGGGATACAATGAGCAGTTCTTC.

The V gene is TRBV4-3, the J gene TRBJ1-4, with TRBD1 matching over 10 bases. The CDR3 is made up of 16 amino acids. Looked up from germline, CDR1 is LGHNA and CDR2 is YSLEER. J lost 7 bases, V lost 0 bases, and 5 bases had no gene match. This chain's CDR3 is CASSQEQDRGTEKLFF. The DNA of the CDR3 is TGCGCCAGCAGCCAAGAACAGGACAGGGGGACTGAAAAACTGTTTTTT.

The chain has TRBV6-6 and TRBJ1-1; TRBD1 agrees at 8 bases. CDR1 and CDR2 from the germline V gene are MNHNY and SVGAGI (reference sequence). V lost 10 bases and J lost 5; bases outside the gene matches: 9. The CDR3 covers 13 residues. The CDR3 nucleotides are TGTGCCACCAAGGACAGGGTCGAAACTGAAGCTTTCTTT. Protein: CATKDRVETEAFF.

This clone has only a few counts. Other DNA sequences of this sample code for an identical CDR3. The chain uses TRBV6-5 and TRBJ1-1; 7 bases are shared with TRBD1. This CDR3 is 14 amino acids long. Per germline, CDR1 MNHEY and CDR2 SVGAGI. V lost 0 bases and J lost 3; bases outside the gene matches: 1. DNA for the CDR3: TGTGCCAGCAGTTACTCGGGACAGTACACTGAAGCTTTCTTT. Translating it yields CASSYSGQYTEAFF.

The CDR3 nucleotides read TGTGCCAGTAGTTCCGGGACTAGCGGGAGAAATGATGAGCAGTTCTTC. Its protein product is CASSSGTSGRNDEQFF. This chain joins TRBV19 and TRBJ2-1; TRBD2 agrees at 14 bases. Per germline, CDR1 LNHDA and CDR2 SQIVND (reference sequence). The CDR3 sequence is 16 residues long. Losses at the gene ends were 5 bases for V and 8 bases for J; bases not matched to a gene: 8.

V usage is TRBV5-1 and J usage is TRBJ2-7; no reliable D call. The germline V gene encodes CDR1 SGHRS and CDR2 YFSETQ. This CDR3 has 12 residues. Between the trimmed V and J ends, which lost 0 bases and 7 bases, there was a span of 8 bases. This chain's CDR3 is CASSLGGVEQYF. DNA for the CDR3: TGCGCCAGCAGCTTGGGAGGAGTTGAGCAGTACTTC.

The chain uses TRBV7-6 and TRBJ2-5; D is perhaps TRBD2 (5 bases). The germline gives CDR1 SGHVS, CDR2 FNYEAQ. The CDR3 spans 15 residues. Trimming cost V 2 bases and J 5 bases, with 15 bases left between them. Written as DNA, the CDR3 is TGTGCCAGCAGCTTAAGCGGCGGTGGCGAGGAGACCCAGTACTTC. Protein product: CASSLSGGGEETQYF.

The V call is TRBV10-1, the J call TRBJ1-1, with TRBD1 matching 9 bases. The trim removed 4 bases at V and 4 bases at J, leaving 4 bases unmatched. Germline V gene lookup returns CDR1 WNHNN and CDR2 SYGVQD (reference sequence). The CDR3 runs 14 residues. This CDR3 is CASSVGQGSTEAFF. CDR3 bases: TGCGCCAGCAGTGTCGGACAGGGGAGCACTGAAGCTTTCTTT.

The V and J genes are TRBV11-2 and TRBJ2-1; 7 bases agree with TRBD1. CDR1 is SGHAT and CDR2 is FQNNGV in the germline V gene. The V and J ends lost 2 bases and 4 bases, in that order; junction bases with no gene match: 2. The CDR3 contains 14 residues. The chain's CDR3 is CASSLRDSYNEQFF. CDR3 sequence (DNA): TGTGCCAGCAGCTTAAGGGACAGTTACAATGAGCAGTTCTTC.

V is TRBV7-6 and J is TRBJ1-5; D gene ambiguous. Trimming took 5 bases from V and 6 from J, leaving 17 bases between them. Looked up from germline, CDR1 is SGHVS and CDR2 is FNYEAQ. This CDR3 region has 15 residues. CDR3 nucleotides: TGTGCCAGCAGCCCGATTTCAGGCCCGGGTCAGCCCCAGCATTTT. It translates to CASSPISGPGQPQHF.

This clone was seen only a few times. This chain joins TRBV2 and TRBJ1-5, with TRBD1 as a possible D gene (5 bases). V dropped 8 bases and J dropped 2 bases, with 16 bases sitting between them. Germline lookup yields CDR1 SNHLY and CDR2 FYNNEI. The CDR3 totals 15 residues. CDR3 nucleotides: TGTGCCAGCCAAACTGACGGAGGGGGCAATCAGCCCCAGCATTTT. Protein product: CASQTDGGGNQPQHF.

The chain links TRBV28 to TRBJ1-1; D possibly corresponds to TRBD1 (6 bases). This CDR3 comprises 14 residues. V lost 2 bases and J lost 7, with 14 bases in between. Germline loops: CDR1 MDHEN, CDR2 SYDVKM. CDR3: CASSLDTGTGEAFF. The CDR3 DNA follows: TGTGCCAGCAGTTTAGATACAGGGACCGGTGAAGCTTTCTTT.

The J gene is TRBJ2-7, the V gene TRBV4-3; TRBD1 or TRBD2 may be the D gene (5 bases each). This CDR3 region has 15 residues. CDR1 is LGHNA and CDR2 is YSLEER in the germline V gene. V shed 0 bases and J shed 2 bases, with 11 bases lying between them. The DNA of the CDR3 is TGCGCCAGCAGCCAAGAGAGGGGAAAAACCTACGAGCAGTACTTC. Translated, it gives CASSQERGKTYEQYF.

This clone was seen only once. J is TRBJ2-3 and V is TRBV11-3, with D tentatively TRBD2 (7 bases). V was pared by 0 bases and J by 2 bases, with 12 bases between. Germline lookup yields CDR1 SGHNT and CDR2 YENEEA. CDR3 length: 16 amino acids. CDR3: CASSLDRGGDTDTQYF. The CDR3 region has the DNA TGTGCCAGCAGCTTAGATAGGGGGGGAGACACAGATACGCAGTATTTT.

The V gene is TRBV12-3 or TRBV12-4, the J gene TRBJ2-3, with D unresolved. The V and J ends lost 6 bases and 4 bases respectively, with 8 bases between them. This CDR3 is 12 amino acids long. In nucleotides, the CDR3 is TGTGCCAGCAGACACAAGTCAGATACGCAGTATTTT. It translates to CASRHKSDTQYF.

CDR3 sequence (DNA): TGTGCCATCCCTTCGCGGACAGGGGTTTACGAGCAGTACTTC. It encodes CAIPSRTGVYEQYF. The chain uses TRBV9 and TRBJ2-7, with 9 bases identical to TRBD1. This CDR3 is built from 14 residues. Germline trimming cut 9 bases from V and 4 bases from J; bases unmatched to any gene: 11. Germline CDR1 and CDR2: SGDLS and YYNGEE.

V is TRBV10-1 and J is TRBJ2-3; weak D call: TRBD1 (7 bases). The V end was cut by 6 bases, the J end by 4 bases, with 14 bases between. Germline V gene lookup returns CDR1 WNHNN and CDR2 SYGVQD (reference sequence). The CDR3 runs to 14 residues. The CDR3 DNA reads TGCGCCAGCAGCGGAGGGCAGGGGGCAGATACGCAGTATTTT. Translating gives CASSGGQGADTQYF.

The chain joins TRBV5-4 to TRBJ2-7; D remains unclear. V was pared by 2 bases and J by 6 bases, with 12 bases between. Germline V gives CDR1 SGHNT, CDR2 YYREEE (reference sequence). The CDR3 spans 13 residues. The CDR3 loop reads CASSLDQAPEQYF. CDR3 DNA: TGTGCCAGCAGCTTAGATCAGGCACCCGAGCAGTACTTC. Variable domain in full (rest from reference TRBV5-4 and TRBJ2-7): ETGVTQSPTHLIKTRGQQVTLRCSSQSGHNTVSWYQQALGQGPQFIFQYYREEENGRGNFPPRFSGLQFPNYSSELNVNALELDDSALYLCASSLDQAPEQYFGPGTRLTVT.

V and J are TRBV13 and TRBJ2-1, with TRBD2 as a possible D gene (6 bases). V was clipped by 5 bases and J by 1 base, with 9 bases between them. Germline V lookup: CDR1 PRHDT, CDR2 FYEKMQ (reference sequence). The CDR3 sequence is 14 residues long. The CDR3 coding sequence is TGTGCCAGCAGCCGCGGGACTTCCTACAATGAGCAGTTCTTC. It codes for CASSRGTSYNEQFF.

The V call is TRBV10-2, the J call TRBJ2-4, with D perhaps TRBD1 or TRBD2 (5 bases each). Trimming shortened V by 8 bases and J by 1 base, and 18 bases separated the two germline ends. The germline gives CDR1 WSHSY, CDR2 SAAADI. The CDR3 covers 16 residues. The chain's CDR3 is CASAQSGKGAKNIQYF. The CDR3 region has the DNA TGCGCCAGCGCGCAATCGGGGAAGGGGGCCAAAAACATTCAGTACTTC.

The genes are TRBV19 and TRBJ2-3; a weak D match, TRBD1 (6 bases). Looked up from germline, CDR1 is LNHDA and CDR2 is SQIVND (reference sequence). The CDR3 has 13 amino acids. Trimming stripped 4 bases from V and 8 bases from J, with 13 bases between. The CDR3 sequence is CASSNTGLLTQYF. The CDR3 DNA sequence: TGTGCCAGTAGTAACACAGGGTTACTTACGCAGTATTTT.

This chain joins TRBV3-1 (or the pseudogene TRBV3-2) and TRBJ1-2; TRBD1 matches at 11 bases. There are 14 residues in the CDR3. Germline CDR1 is LGHDT and CDR2 is YNNKEL (reference sequence). Trimming took 0 bases from V and 10 from J; bases not matched to a gene: 4. The CDR3 reads CASSQEGTGGIYTF. In DNA form, the CDR3 reads TGTGCCAGCAGCCAAGAGGGGACAGGGGGTATCTACACCTTC.

This chain joins TRBV7-2 and TRBJ1-5; TRBD1 matches at 7 bases. The CDR3 has 16 residues. CDR1 is SGHTA, CDR2 FQGNSA, per germline. The V gene end was trimmed by 1 base and the J gene end by 0 bases; junction bases not matched to a gene: 3. The DNA of the CDR3 is TGTGCCAGCAGCTTAGGGACAGGAGGTAGCAATCAGCCCCAGCATTTT. It yields the protein CASSLGTGGSNQPQHF.

The rearrangement joins TRBV30 to TRBJ1-3; D is ambiguous. The germline V gene encodes CDR1 GTSNPN and CDR2 SVGIG (reference sequence). The V gene lost 2 bases and the J gene lost 3 bases, with 11 bases spanning the gap. The CDR3 loop spans 14 amino acids. CDR3 nucleotide sequence: TGTGCCTGGAGTACACGGAAGGGTGGAAACACCATATATTTT. Its protein product is CAWSTRKGGNTIYF. The full variable domain, completed using reference TRBV30 and TRBJ1-3, is SQTIHQWPATLVQPVGSPLSLECTVEGTSNPNLYWYRQAAGRGLQLLFYSVGIGQISSEVPQNLSASRPQDRQFILSSKKLLLSDSGFYLCAWSTRKGGNTIYFGEGSWLTVV.

The chain couples TRBV7-6 to TRBJ2-1; 10 bases are shared with TRBD2. V was pared by 1 base and J by 8 bases, with 8 bases of the junction left unmatched. Germline V gene data show CDR1 as SGHVS and CDR2 as FNYEAQ. This CDR3 comprises 16 residues. The chain's CDR3 is CASSLVISGGRDEQFF. CDR3 sequence (DNA): TGTGCCAGCAGCTTAGTGATTAGCGGGGGGAGGGATGAGCAGTTCTTC. Variable domain in full (rest from reference TRBV7-6 and TRBJ2-1): GAGVSQSPRYKVTKRGQDVALRCDPISGHVSLYWYRQALGQGPEFLTYFNYEAQQDKSGLPNDRFSAERPEGSISTLTIQRTEQRDSAMYRCASSLVISGGRDEQFFGPGTRLTVL.